One TCR beta chain is described in this entry. Its specificity is not known. Each of the patients experienced relapse following autologous stem cell transplantation, and their brentuximab vedotin exposure differed. The CDR3 extends over 15 amino acids. Trimming left V 5 bases short and J 8 bases short, with 19 bases between. Germline V gene data show CDR1 as SGHAT and CDR2 as FQNNGV. This entry is derived from a study of PD-1 blockade in classical Hodgkin lymphoma. The table came from immunoSEQ multiplex PCR; TCRdb's copy has only in-frame clones and leaves some out. The profile covers 75,000 to 100,000 clones, with 81% appearing a single time and approximately 15% taken by the ten largest. Study-wide points: Lower baseline TCR diversity marked trial partial responders and progressors.

The origin of this receptor is a human donor with classical Hodgkin lymphoma. The material sequenced was peripheral blood mononuclear cells (PBMCs), taken before the second cycle of nivolumab. V is TRBV11-2 and J is TRBJ2-4; weak D call: TRBD1 (6 bases). CDR3 loop: CASSPSLGGKDIQYF. DNA for the CDR3: TGTGCCAGCAGCCCCTCCCTTGGGGGCAAGGACATTCAGTACTTC.